This T cell receptor (beta chain) derives from a study of shared clonotypes between healthy human individuals. Produced via immunoSEQ multiplex PCR; TCRdb's table is partial and in-frame only. This table holds 650,000 to 750,000 clones, about 78% found once. A note on this clone: The antigen remains unidentified.

The CDR3 runs to 17 residues. The V and J ends lost 4 bases and 3 bases, in that order; junction bases with no gene match: 14. Germline CDR1 and CDR2: MDHEN and SYDVKM. Whole-study results and caveats: The four-donor shared clonotypes exceeded non-shared clonotypes in generation probability, with non-shared ones scoring lower. Clonotype sharing across four donors was observed for 4% to 5.5% of naive CD4 clonotypes.

The sequence derives from a woman aged 25 to 39 in good health. V and J are TRBV28 and TRBJ2-7; 8 bases line up with TRBD2. Sequencing was done on a sample of memory CD4+ T cells sorted from blood. Noted subset: CD45RA-negative fraction. CDR3 in DNA: TGTGCCAGCAGTTCCCATTCCCCGGGACTAGGGGTCTACGAGCAGTACTTC. Translated: CASSSHSPGLGVYEQYF.